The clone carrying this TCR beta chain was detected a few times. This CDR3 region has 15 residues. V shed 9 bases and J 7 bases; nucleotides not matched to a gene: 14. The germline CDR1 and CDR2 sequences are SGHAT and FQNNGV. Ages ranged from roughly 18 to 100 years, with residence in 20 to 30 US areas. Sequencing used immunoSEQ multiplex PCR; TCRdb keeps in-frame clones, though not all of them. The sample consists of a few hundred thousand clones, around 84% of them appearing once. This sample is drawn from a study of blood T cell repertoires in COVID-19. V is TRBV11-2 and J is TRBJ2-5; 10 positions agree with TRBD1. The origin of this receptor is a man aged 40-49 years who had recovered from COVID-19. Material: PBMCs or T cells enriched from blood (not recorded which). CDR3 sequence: CASSSRGTGVPTQYF. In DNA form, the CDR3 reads TGTGCCAGTTCCTCGCGTGGGACAGGGGTCCCGACCCAGTACTTC.